This T cell receptor (beta chain) was sequenced for a study of shared clonotypes between healthy human individuals. As for this clone: Its antigen is not known.

CD45RO-negative, CCR7-selected cells formed the naive CD8 fraction, which excluded terminally differentiated effector memory CD45RA+ cells. The study drew all its donors from Caucasian adults living in Nashville, Tennessee. CDR3 length: 11 residues. The germline gives CDR1 SEHNR, CDR2 FQNEAQ (reference sequence). Trimming shortened V by 2 bases and J by 9 bases, and 5 bases separated the two germline ends. Assay: immunoSEQ multiplex PCR; the TCRdb copy retains only in-frame clones and omits some. The profile shows 2 million or so clones, about 95% of them singletons. Findings of the study overall: Naive subsets typically showed greater estimated richness than memory subsets. Among non-shared clonotypes, generation probabilities were lower than among those shared by all four donors.

The V call is TRBV7-9, the J call TRBJ2-1; no reliable D call. The sequencing input was naive CD8+ T cells sorted from blood. The sequence was obtained from a man aged 18-30 years in good health. The chain's CDR3 is CASSLRSEQFF. The DNA for the CDR3 is TGTGCCAGCAGCTTACGGAGTGAGCAGTTCTTC.